This entry describes one TCR beta chain. This specimen belongs to a study of blood T cell repertoires in COVID-19. The overall study: The United States, Italy and Spain supplied acute and convalescent COVID-19 samples. From T cells, B-cell-depleted T cells, or PBMCs came the material, which was cDNA or gDNA.

Original methodology: By means of reference gene primer amplification, nucleated cell counts were estimated. Profiled with immunoSEQ multiplex PCR; TCRdb holds only in-frame clones, not every one. V, J and clone size reflect that table, while D and trimming were determined from the DNA. The data contain over 250,000 clones, roughly nine tenths of them singletons. CDR1 is SGHNT, CDR2 YYREEE, per germline (reference sequence). The CDR3 is 15 amino acids. V shed 2 bases, J shed 3 bases, and the junction held 6 bases outside the gene matches. The TCR originated in a woman aged 30 to 39 with COVID-19, enrolled during active disease. Sequenced sample: peripheral blood. This chain links TRBV5-4 with TRBJ2-7; 9 positions agree with TRBD2. The CDR3, as DNA: TGTGCCAGCAGCTTATTAGCGGGAGCCCTCTACGAGCAGTACTTC. Its protein product is CASSLLAGALYEQYF. Combining the CDR3 with reference TRBV5-4 and TRBJ2-7 gives the whole variable domain ETGVTQSPTHLIKTRGQQVTLRCSSQSGHNTVSWYQQALGQGPQFIFQYYREEENGRGNFPPRFSGLQFPNYSSELNVNALELDDSALYLCASSLLAGALYEQYFGPGTRLTVT.